This T cell receptor (beta chain) appears in the sequencing data of a study of cytomegalovirus exposure and HLA in healthy donors. About this clone: Antigen: not known.

The CDR3 has 19 residues. Study findings and constraints: Exclusion applied to some V segments, including TRBV6-2 and TRBV6-3, as they were indistinguishable. Presence/absence analysis assumed near-uniform sequencing depth across donors. A prior analysis recorded that most TCR beta V segments were productive about 87% or about 30% of the time.

This PCR relied on a set of 60 Vbeta primers and 13 Jbeta primers. Sequencing used immunoSEQ multiplex PCR; TCRdb keeps in-frame clones, though not all of them. The data hold approximately 45,000 clones, with about 73% observed a single time. The origin of this receptor is a woman in her thirties in good health and CMV-seronegative. The sequenced sample consisted of PBMCs. The gene calls are TRBV1 and TRBJ2-7; the table's D call TRBD2 went unverified against the DNA. TRBV1 is described as a pseudogene. CDR3 in DNA: TGCACCAGCAGCCAAGATCGGCGCGGGATGAAGGCCGATCCCTACGAGCAGTACTTC. This codes for CTSSQDRRGMKADPYEQYF.